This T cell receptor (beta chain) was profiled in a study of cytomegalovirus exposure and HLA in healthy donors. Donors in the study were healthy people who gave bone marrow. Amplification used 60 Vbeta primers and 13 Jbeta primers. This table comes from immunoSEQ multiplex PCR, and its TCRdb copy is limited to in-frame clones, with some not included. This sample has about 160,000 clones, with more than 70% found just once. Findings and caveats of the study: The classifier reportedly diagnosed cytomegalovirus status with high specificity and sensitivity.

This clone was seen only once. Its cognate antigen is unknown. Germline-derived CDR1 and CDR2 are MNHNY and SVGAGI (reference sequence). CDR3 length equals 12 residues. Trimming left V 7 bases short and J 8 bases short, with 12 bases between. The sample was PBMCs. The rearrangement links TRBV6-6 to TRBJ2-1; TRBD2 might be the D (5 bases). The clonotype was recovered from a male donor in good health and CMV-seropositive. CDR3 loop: CASTVTRDEQFF. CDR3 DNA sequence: TGTGCCAGCACCGTCACTAGGGATGAGCAGTTCTTC.